Sequencing of this T cell receptor beta chain was carried out in a study of T cells in Graves' hyperthyroidism and ophthalmopathy. This clonotype was seen repeatedly, ten times or more. RNA transcripts yielded amplified TCR beta CDR3 regions. HTBI primers were the set used in a first-round RT-PCR of the TCR CDR3. TCRdb reprocessed the multiplex PCR reads via MiXCR and lists one record per CDR3 protein. The sample consists of 250,000 to 300,000 distinct CDR3 sequences, less than 20% of them appearing once. Germline V gene sequence: CDR1 SGHAT, CDR2 FQDESV (reference sequence). J was trimmed by 6 bases and V by 5 bases; bases with no gene match: 8. This CDR3 spans 15 amino acids.

This clonotype originated in a man aged 45 to 65 with Graves' ophthalmopathy. V is TRBV11-1 and J is TRBJ2-1, with TRBD1 identical over 9 bases. Sequencing input: blood. This CDR3 is CASSIDPGQGNEQFF. DNA for the CDR3: TGTGCCAGCAGCATAGACCCGGGACAGGGCAATGAGCAGTTCTTC.